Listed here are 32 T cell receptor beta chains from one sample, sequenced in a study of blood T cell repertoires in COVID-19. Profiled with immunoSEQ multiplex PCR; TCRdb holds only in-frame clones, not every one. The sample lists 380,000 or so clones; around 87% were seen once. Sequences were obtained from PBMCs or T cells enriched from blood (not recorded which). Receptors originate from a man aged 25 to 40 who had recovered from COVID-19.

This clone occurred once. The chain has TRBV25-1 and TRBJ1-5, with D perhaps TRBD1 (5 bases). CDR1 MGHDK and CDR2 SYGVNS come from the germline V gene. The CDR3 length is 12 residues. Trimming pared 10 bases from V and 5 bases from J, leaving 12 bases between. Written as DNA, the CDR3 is TGTGCCACAGCCCAAGGGGATCAGCCCCAGCATTTT. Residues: CATAQGDQPQHF.

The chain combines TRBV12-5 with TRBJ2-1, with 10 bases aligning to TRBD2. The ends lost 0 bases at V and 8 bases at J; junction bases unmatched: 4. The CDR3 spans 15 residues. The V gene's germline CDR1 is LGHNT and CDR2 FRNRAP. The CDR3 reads CASGLVHLAGDEQFF. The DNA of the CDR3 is TGTGCTAGTGGTTTGGTACACCTAGCGGGGGATGAGCAGTTCTTC.

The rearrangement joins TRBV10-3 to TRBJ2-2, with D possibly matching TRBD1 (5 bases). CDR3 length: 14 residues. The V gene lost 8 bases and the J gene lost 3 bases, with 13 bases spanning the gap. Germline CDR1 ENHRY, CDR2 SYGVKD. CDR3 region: CAIGQGRDTGELFF. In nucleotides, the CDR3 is TGTGCCATCGGCCAGGGAAGGGACACCGGGGAGCTGTTTTTT.

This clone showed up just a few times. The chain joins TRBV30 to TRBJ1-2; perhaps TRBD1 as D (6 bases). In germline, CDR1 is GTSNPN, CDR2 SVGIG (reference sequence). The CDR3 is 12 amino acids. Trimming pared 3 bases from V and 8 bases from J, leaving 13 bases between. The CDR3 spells CAWRHQQGGYTF. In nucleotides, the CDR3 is TGTGCCTGGAGGCACCAACAGGGAGGCTACACCTTC.

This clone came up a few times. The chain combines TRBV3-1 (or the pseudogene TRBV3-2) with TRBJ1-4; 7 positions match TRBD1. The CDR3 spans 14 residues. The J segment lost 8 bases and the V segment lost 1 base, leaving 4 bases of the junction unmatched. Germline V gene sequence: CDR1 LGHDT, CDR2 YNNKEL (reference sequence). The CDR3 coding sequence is TGTGCCAGCAGCCAAGCTAGGGGGCGGGAAAAACTGTTTTTT. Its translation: CASSQARGREKLFF.

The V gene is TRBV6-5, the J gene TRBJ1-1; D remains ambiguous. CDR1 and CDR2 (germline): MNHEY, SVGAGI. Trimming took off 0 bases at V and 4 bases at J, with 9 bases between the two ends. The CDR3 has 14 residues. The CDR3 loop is CASSYSAPGTEAFF. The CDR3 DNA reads TGTGCCAGCAGTTACTCCGCCCCGGGCACTGAAGCTTTCTTT.

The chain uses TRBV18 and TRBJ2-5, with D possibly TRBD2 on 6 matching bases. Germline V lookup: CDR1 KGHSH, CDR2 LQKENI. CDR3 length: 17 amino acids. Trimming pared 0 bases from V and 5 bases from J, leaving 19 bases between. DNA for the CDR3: TGTGCCAGCTCACCACCAGCAGCGAGGGGCGCGGGGGAGACCCAGTACTTC. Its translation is CASSPPAARGAGETQYF.

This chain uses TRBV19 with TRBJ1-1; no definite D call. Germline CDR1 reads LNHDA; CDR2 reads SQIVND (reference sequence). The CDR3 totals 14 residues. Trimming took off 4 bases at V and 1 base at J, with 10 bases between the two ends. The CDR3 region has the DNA TGTGCCAGTAGTACGGCTTGGGCGAACACTGAAGCTTTCTTT. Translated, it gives CASSTAWANTEAFF.

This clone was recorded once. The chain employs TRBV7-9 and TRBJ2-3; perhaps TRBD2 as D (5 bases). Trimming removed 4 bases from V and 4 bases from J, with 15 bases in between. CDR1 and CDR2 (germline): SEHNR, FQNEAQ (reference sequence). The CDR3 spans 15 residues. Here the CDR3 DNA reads TGTGCCAGCAGCTACGGGGTCAATGAAGCAGATACGCAGTATTTT. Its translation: CASSYGVNEADTQYF. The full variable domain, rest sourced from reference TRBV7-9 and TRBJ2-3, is DTGVSQNPRHKITKRGQNVTFRCDPISEHNRLYWYRQTLGQGPEFLTYFQNEAQLEKSRLLSDRFSAERPKGSFSTLEIQRTEQGDSAMYLCASSYGVNEADTQYFGPGTRLTVL.

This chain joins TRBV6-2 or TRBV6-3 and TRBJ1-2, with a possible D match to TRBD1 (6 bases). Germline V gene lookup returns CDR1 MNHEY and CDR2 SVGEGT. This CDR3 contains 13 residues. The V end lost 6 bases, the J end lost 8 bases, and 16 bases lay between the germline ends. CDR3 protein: CASSPDRMYGYTF. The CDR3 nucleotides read TGTGCCAGCAGCCCCGACAGGATGTACGGCTACACCTTC.

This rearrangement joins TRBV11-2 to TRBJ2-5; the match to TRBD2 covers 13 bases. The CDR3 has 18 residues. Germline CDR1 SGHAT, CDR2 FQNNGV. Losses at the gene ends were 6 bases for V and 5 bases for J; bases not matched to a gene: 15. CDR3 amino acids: CASRSVIRLAGGGETQYF. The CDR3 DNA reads TGTGCCAGCAGATCCGTAATTCGACTAGCGGGGGGCGGGGAGACCCAGTACTTC.

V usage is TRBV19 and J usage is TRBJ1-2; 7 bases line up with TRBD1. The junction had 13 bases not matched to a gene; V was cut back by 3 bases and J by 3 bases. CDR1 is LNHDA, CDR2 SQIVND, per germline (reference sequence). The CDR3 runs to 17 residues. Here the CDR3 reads CASSILITGVSYYGYTF. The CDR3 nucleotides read TGTGCCAGTAGTATTCTAATTACAGGGGTTTCGTACTATGGCTACACCTTC.

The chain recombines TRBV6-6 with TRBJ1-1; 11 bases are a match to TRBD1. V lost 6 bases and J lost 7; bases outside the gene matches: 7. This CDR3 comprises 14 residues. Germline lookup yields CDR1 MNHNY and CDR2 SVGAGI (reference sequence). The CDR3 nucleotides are TGTGCCAGCAGCCCGCGGACAGGGGGCCGTGAAGCTTTCTTT. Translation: CASSPRTGGREAFF.

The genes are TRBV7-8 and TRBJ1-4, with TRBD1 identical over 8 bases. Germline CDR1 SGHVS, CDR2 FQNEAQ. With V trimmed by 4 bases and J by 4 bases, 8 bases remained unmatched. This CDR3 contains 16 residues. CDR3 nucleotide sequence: TGTGCCAGCAGCTCCTTAGGACAGGGAGTTAATGAAAAACTGTTTTTT. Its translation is CASSSLGQGVNEKLFF.

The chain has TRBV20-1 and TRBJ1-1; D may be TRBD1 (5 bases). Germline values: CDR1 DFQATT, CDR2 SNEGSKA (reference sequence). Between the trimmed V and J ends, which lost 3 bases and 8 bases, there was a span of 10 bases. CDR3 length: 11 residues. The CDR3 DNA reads TGCAGTGCTAGGAGACAGATCGAAGCTTTCTTT. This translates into CSARRQIEAFF.

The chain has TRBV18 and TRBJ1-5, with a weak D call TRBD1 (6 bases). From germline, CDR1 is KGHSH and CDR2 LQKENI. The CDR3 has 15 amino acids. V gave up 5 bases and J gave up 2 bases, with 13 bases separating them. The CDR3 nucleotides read TGTGCCAGCTCATGGACAGAGGGGGGCAATCAGCCCCAGCATTTT. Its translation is CASSWTEGGNQPQHF.

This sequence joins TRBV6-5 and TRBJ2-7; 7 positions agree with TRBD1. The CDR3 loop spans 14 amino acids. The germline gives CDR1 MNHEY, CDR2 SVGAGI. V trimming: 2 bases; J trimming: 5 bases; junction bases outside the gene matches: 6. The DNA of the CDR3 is TGTGCCAGCAGTTACCTCGGACAGGCCGACGAGCAGTACTTC. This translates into CASSYLGQADEQYF.

CDR3 region: CASSSAGALDTEAFF. DNA for the CDR3: TGTGCCAGCAGTTCCGCAGGTGCTCTCGACACTGAAGCTTTCTTT. The V gene is TRBV27, the J gene TRBJ1-1, with D unresolved. Looked up from germline, CDR1 is MNHEY and CDR2 is SMNVEV (reference sequence). The CDR3 runs to 15 residues. The V and J ends lost 4 bases and 3 bases respectively, with 15 bases between them.

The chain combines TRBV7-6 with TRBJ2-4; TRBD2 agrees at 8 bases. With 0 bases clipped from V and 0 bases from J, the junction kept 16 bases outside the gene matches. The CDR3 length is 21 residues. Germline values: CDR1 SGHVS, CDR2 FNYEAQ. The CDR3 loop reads CASSLAPREGWGLLAKNIQYF. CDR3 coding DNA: TGTGCCAGCAGCTTAGCGCCACGGGAGGGTTGGGGTTTACTAGCCAAAAACATTCAGTACTTC.

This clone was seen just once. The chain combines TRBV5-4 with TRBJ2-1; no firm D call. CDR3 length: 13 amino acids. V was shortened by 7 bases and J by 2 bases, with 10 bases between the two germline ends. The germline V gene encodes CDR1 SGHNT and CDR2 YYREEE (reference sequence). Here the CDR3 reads CASSLLAYNEQFF. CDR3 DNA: TGTGCCAGCTCCCTACTGGCCTACAATGAGCAGTTCTTC.

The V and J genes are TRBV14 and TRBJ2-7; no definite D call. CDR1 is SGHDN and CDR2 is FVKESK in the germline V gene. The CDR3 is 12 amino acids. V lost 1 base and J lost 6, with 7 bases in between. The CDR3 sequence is CASSQAPFEQYF. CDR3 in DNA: TGTGCCAGCAGCCAAGCCCCGTTCGAGCAGTACTTC.

CDR3 amino acids: CASSYWGDEQYF. In DNA, the CDR3 is TGTGCCAGCAGTTACTGGGGAGACGAGCAGTACTTC. The chain carries TRBV6-5 and TRBJ2-7, with D perhaps TRBD2 (5 bases). The ends were cut back, 1 base at V and 5 bases at J, with 6 bases in the middle. The germline V gene encodes CDR1 MNHEY and CDR2 SVGAGI. This CDR3 is 12 amino acids long.

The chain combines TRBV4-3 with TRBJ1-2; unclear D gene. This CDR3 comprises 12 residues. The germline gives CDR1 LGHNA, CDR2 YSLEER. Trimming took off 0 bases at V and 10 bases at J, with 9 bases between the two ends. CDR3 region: CASSQEGVLYTF. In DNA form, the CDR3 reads TGCGCCAGCAGCCAAGAGGGCGTCCTCTACACCTTC.

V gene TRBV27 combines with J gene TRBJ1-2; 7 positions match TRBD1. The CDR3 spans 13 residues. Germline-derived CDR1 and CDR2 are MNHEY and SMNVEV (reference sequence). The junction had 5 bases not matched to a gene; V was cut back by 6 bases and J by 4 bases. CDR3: CASSSDRAYGYTF. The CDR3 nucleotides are TGTGCCAGCAGCTCTGACAGGGCCTATGGCTACACCTTC.

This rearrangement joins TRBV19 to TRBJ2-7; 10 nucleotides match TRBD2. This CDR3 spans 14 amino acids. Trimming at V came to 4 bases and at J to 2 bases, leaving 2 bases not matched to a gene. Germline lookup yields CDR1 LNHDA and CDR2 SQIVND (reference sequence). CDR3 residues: CASSRTSGAYEQYF. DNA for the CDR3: TGTGCCAGTAGTAGGACTAGCGGAGCCTACGAGCAGTACTTC.

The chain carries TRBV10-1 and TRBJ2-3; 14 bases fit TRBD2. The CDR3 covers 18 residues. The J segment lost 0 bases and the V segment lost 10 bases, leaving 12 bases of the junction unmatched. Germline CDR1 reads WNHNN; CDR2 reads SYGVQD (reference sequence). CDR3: CATRTGTSGGGSTDTQYF. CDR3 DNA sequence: TGCGCCACCCGAACCGGGACTAGCGGGGGAGGGAGCACAGATACGCAGTATTTT.

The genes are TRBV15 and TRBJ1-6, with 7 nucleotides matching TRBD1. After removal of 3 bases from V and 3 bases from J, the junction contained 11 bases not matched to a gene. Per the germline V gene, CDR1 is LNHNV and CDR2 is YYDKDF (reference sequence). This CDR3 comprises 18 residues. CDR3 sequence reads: CATSSLRQGTNYNSPLHF. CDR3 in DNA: TGTGCCACCAGCAGCCTTCGACAGGGTACAAACTATAATTCACCCCTCCACTTT.

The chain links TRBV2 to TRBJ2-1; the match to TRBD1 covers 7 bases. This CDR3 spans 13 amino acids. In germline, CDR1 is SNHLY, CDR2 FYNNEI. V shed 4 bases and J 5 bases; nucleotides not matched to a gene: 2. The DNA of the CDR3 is TGTGCCAGCAGTGCGGGACAGAACAATGAGCAGTTCTTC. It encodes CASSAGQNNEQFF.

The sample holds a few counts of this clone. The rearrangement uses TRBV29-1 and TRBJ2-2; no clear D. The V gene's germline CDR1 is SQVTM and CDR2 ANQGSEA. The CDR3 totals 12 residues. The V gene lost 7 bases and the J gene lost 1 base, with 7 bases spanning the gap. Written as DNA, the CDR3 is TGCAGCGCTCTAGGGAACACCGGGGAGCTGTTTTTT. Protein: CSALGNTGELFF.

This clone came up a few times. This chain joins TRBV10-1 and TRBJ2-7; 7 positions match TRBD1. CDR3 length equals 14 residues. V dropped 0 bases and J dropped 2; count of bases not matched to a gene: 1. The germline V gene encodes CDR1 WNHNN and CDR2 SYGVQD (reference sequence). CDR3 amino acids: CASSESGTAYEQYF. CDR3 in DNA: TGCGCCAGCAGTGAGTCGGGGACAGCCTACGAGCAGTACTTC.

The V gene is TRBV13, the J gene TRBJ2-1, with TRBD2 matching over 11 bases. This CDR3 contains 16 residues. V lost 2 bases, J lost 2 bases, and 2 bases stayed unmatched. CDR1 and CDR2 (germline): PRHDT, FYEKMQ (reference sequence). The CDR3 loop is CASSLRGLAAYNEQFF. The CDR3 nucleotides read TGTGCCAGCAGCTTACGGGGACTAGCGGCCTACAATGAGCAGTTCTTC.

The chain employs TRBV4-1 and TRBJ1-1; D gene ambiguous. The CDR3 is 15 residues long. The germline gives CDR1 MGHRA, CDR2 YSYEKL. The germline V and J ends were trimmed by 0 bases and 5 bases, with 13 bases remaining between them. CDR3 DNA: TGCGCCAGCAGCCAAGAAATGCCGGTTCCTACTGAAGCTTTCTTT. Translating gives CASSQEMPVPTEAFF.